This is a list of T cell receptor beta chains from one sample in a study of shared T cell receptors in the human thymus. The method was immunoSEQ multiplex PCR; TCRdb's version includes in-frame clones alone and lacks a portion of them. The data contain 700,000 to 750,000 clones, approximately 85% of them singletons. The same sample was also used in a study of human thymus T cells.

The sequencing input was thymocytes. The receptor set was obtained from a girl under two years old with a congenital heart defect. Both conserved end residues are part of each CDR3. A D gene is named only where the DNA matches it firmly. Only some rows state a clone size, as once, few, many or a class for expanded clones.

J	D	V	size	CDR3	DNA
TRBJ2-3	TRBD1	TRBV5-1	few	CASSTGDHTQYF	TGCGCCAGCAGTACAGGGGACCATACGCAGTATTTT
TRBJ1-2	.	TRBV29-1	once	CSAPTGRVGYTF	TGCAGCGCCCCGACAGGCCGGGTTGGCTACACCTTC
TRBJ1-3	.	TRBV7-6	.	CASSVRGRPPGNTIYF	TGTGCCAGCAGCGTACGAGGCCGGCCCCCGGGAAACACCATATATTTT
TRBJ2-7	TRBD2	TRBV2	.	CASSDSGGFTYEQYF	TGTGCCAGCAGTGATAGCGGGGGCTTTACCTACGAGCAGTACTTC
TRBJ2-1	.	TRBV5-1	.	CAILLRVNEQFF	TGCGCCATCCTCCTACGAGTAAACGAGCAGTTCTTC
TRBJ2-5	TRBD2	TRBV7-2	.	CASSLSPTSGVLVLTQYF	TGTGCCAGCAGCTTATCCCCGACTAGCGGGGTCCTTGTACTTACCCAGTACTTC
TRBJ1-1	TRBD1	TRBV7-2	.	CASSPHRGSEAFF	TGTGCCAGCAGCCCGCACAGGGGATCCGAAGCTTTCTTT
TRBJ1-1	.	TRBV6-1	.	CASSPSLRETEAFF	TGTGCCAGCAGTCCCTCGTTAAGGGAGACTGAAGCTTTCTTT
TRBJ1-4	.	TRBV5-1	.	CASSPSGGATNEKLFF	TGCGCCAGCAGCCCCTCTGGGGGGGCAACTAATGAAAAACTGTTTTTT
TRBJ1-2	.	TRBV19	.	CATLRRPDGYTF	TGTGCCACCTTACGGAGGCCAGATGGCTACACCTTC
TRBJ2-7	.	TRBV25-1	once	CASSGRAWEPYEQYF	TGTGCCAGCAGTGGAAGAGCCTGGGAGCCCTACGAGCAGTACTTC
TRBJ1-5	TRBD1	TRBV7-9	once	CASSPGTGAQPQHF	TGTGCCAGCAGCCCCGGGACAGGTGCACAGCCCCAGCATTTT
TRBJ2-1	.	TRBV19	few	CASSLTIVTLRSYNEQFF	TGTGCCAGTAGTCTCACTATCGTCACTTTGCGTTCCTACAATGAGCAGTTCTTC
TRBJ1-2	.	TRBV28	.	CASSNRVRYGYTF	TGTGCCAGCAGCAACAGGGTTAGGTATGGCTACACCTTC
TRBJ2-7	.	TRBV15	once	CATSRVGNSRQYF	TGTGCCACCAGCAGAGTAGGTAACAGTCGCCAGTACTTC
TRBJ2-7	TRBD2	TRBV27	few	CASSPSGGPGEQYF	TGTGCCAGCAGTCCCAGCGGGGGGCCGGGCGAGCAGTACTTC
TRBJ2-5	.	TRBV5-5	.	CASSWDFLLETQYF	TGTGCCAGCAGCTGGGACTTCCTGTTGGAGACCCAGTACTTC
TRBJ1-2	.	TRBV7-3	.	CASSQGYVVYGYTF	TGTGCCAGCAGTCAGGGTTATGTGGTGTATGGCTACACCTTC
TRBJ1-1	.	TRBV5-3	.	CARSLNKPPSSFTEAFF	TGTGCCAGAAGCTTGAACAAGCCACCTAGCTCCTTCACTGAAGCTTTCTTT
TRBJ2-1	.	TRBV5-1	few	CASSRPGRDEQFF	TGCGCCAGCAGCAGGCCCGGGCGGGATGAGCAGTTCTTC
TRBJ1-6	.	TRBV28	.	CASSLCGRGVQCLDSPLHF	TGTGCCAGCAGTTTATGCGGACGGGGGGTGCAGTGTCTAGATTCACCCCTCCACTTT
TRBJ1-1	.	TRBV2	.	CASSERGLGTEAFF	TGTGCCAGCAGTGAACGTGGGCTTGGCACTGAAGCTTTCTTT
TRBJ2-1	TRBD2	TRBV5-6	once	CASSRDVGGGYNEQFF	TGTGCCAGCAGCCGCGATGTGGGGGGGGGTTACAATGAGCAGTTCTTC
TRBJ2-7	TRBD1	TRBV4-1	.	CASSQDGGVPGQGPSPECEQYF	TGCGCCAGCAGCCAAGATGGGGGCGTACCGGGACAGGGCCCCTCACCGGAGTGCGAGCAGTACTTC
TRBJ1-2	.	TRBV7-2	.	CASSVRDPLKGGYTF	TGTGCCAGCAGCGTCCGGGATCCGCTAAAGGGAGGCTACACCTTC